This TCR beta chain was documented in a study of blood T cell repertoires in COVID-19. The wider study: Researchers got acute and convalescent COVID-19 samples from the United States, Italy and Spain. T cells, B-cell-depleted T cells, or PBMCs supplied cDNA or gDNA.

The assay was immunoSEQ multiplex PCR, and TCRdb's table has in-frame clones only and misses some. The repertoire holds around 170,000 clones, with 84% as singletons. Sample: peripheral blood. The receptor was derived from a man younger than 35 with active or convalescent COVID-19.

This CDR3 reads CASSEALQYNSPLHF. CDR3 coding DNA: TGTGCCAGCAGTGAAGCGCTACAGTATAATTCACCCCTCCACTTT. The rearrangement uses TRBV2 and TRBJ1-6; no clear D. CDR3 length: 15 amino acids. The germline gives CDR1 SNHLY, CDR2 FYNNEI. The V end was cut by 0 bases, the J end by 4 bases, with 7 bases between.